Below, 26 T cell receptor beta chains from the same sample are listed, as sequenced in a study of blood T cell repertoires in COVID-19. Profiled with immunoSEQ multiplex PCR; TCRdb holds only in-frame clones, not every one. This table holds about 150,000 clones, 70% to 90% found once. The material sequenced was peripheral blood. The receptors here all came from a man between 60 and 75 years old with COVID-19, enrolled during active disease.

The chain has TRBV19 and TRBJ1-2, with a tentative D call TRBD1 (5 bases). CDR1 is LNHDA and CDR2 is SQIVND in the germline V gene (reference sequence). V lost 2 bases and J 7 bases, leaving 20 bases between the germline ends. This CDR3 is built from 16 residues. The CDR3 DNA is TGTGCCAGTAGTATATCTTCGTCAGGGACTCTCAGTGGCTACACCTTC. Amino acids: CASSISSSGTLSGYTF. Full variable domain (outside the CDR3, taken from reference TRBV19 and TRBJ1-2): DGGITQSPKYLFRKEGQNVTLSCEQNLNHDAMYWYRQDPGQGLRLIYYSQIVNDFQKGDIAEGYSVSREKKESFPLTVTSAQKNPTAFYLCASSISSSGTLSGYTFGSGTRLTVV.

The rearrangement joins TRBV3-1 (or the pseudogene TRBV3-2) to TRBJ1-5; a possible D gene is TRBD1 (6 bases). Between the trimmed V and J ends, which lost 4 bases and 0 bases, there was a span of 16 bases. Germline loops: CDR1 LGHDT, CDR2 YNNKEL (reference sequence). This CDR3 spans 17 amino acids. The CDR3 DNA sequence: TGTGCCAGCAGCCCGGCCGGGACAAGAAATAGCAATCAGCCCCAGCATTTT. Its protein is CASSPAGTRNSNQPQHF.

The genes are TRBV19 and TRBJ1-2; the match to TRBD1 covers 8 bases. This CDR3 comprises 15 residues. The germline V gene has CDR1 LNHDA and CDR2 SQIVND (reference sequence). J gave up 0 bases and V 5 bases, and 5 bases lay outside the gene matches. The CDR3 bases are TGTGCCAGTAGTCCGGACAGGGATACTAACTATGGCTACACCTTC. Residues: CASSPDRDTNYGYTF.

This rearrangement joins TRBV6-5 to TRBJ2-5; the D gene is possibly TRBD1 (5 bases). This CDR3 is 14 amino acids long. The V gene's germline CDR1 is MNHEY and CDR2 SVGAGI. Trimming stripped 0 bases from V and 2 bases from J, with 7 bases between. CDR3 amino acids: CASSYSKGQETQYF. The CDR3 DNA follows: TGTGCCAGCAGTTACTCGAAGGGGCAAGAGACCCAGTACTTC.

The chain is built from TRBV29-1 and TRBJ1-2; D unresolved. There are 16 residues in the CDR3. The germline CDR1 and CDR2 sequences are SQVTM and ANQGSEA. V was clipped by 2 bases and J by 1 base, with 17 bases between them. CDR3 nucleotide sequence: TGCAGCGTTGAACTACCGCGGATTACCCATAACTATGGCTACACCTTC. This codes for CSVELPRITHNYGYTF.

This chain uses TRBV12-3 or TRBV12-4 with TRBJ1-1; D is uncertain. V was trimmed by 2 bases and J by 5 bases, leaving 6 bases between them. The CDR3 length is 12 residues. The CDR3 DNA is TGTGCCAGCAGTTTAACGGGGACTGAAGCTTTCTTT. Amino acid sequence: CASSLTGTEAFF.

The chain carries TRBV30 and TRBJ1-2, with TRBD1 as a possible D gene (5 bases). Germline assignment: CDR1 GTSNPN and CDR2 SVGIG (reference sequence). V dropped 1 base and J dropped 4 bases, with 16 bases sitting between them. The CDR3 spans 15 residues. The CDR3: CAWSDPGRATYGYTF. As DNA, the CDR3 is TGTGCCTGGAGTGACCCTGGCAGGGCCACCTATGGCTACACCTTC.

The V and J genes are TRBV7-9 and TRBJ1-1, with a weak D call TRBD1 (5 bases). Germline V lookup: CDR1 SEHNR, CDR2 FQNEAQ (reference sequence). V dropped 7 bases and J dropped 1 base, with 22 bases sitting between them. CDR3 length: 17 amino acids. In nucleotides, the CDR3 is TGTGCCAGCAACCTGCGGGGCTCGGGAGGGAGGAACACTGAAGCTTTCTTT. Its protein is CASNLRGSGGRNTEAFF.

The chain recombines TRBV20-1 with TRBJ2-7; no clear D gene. The germline gives CDR1 DFQATT, CDR2 SNEGSKA (reference sequence). V was shortened by 0 bases and J by 9 bases, with 6 bases between the two germline ends. The CDR3 totals 10 residues. This CDR3 reads CSARDRGQYF. CDR3 DNA: TGCAGTGCTAGAGATCGAGGGCAGTACTTC.

This sequence joins TRBV7-2 and TRBJ2-1, with 15 bases aligning to TRBD2. Germline lookup yields CDR1 SGHTA and CDR2 FQGNSA. J lost 7 bases, V lost 5 bases, and 6 bases had no gene match. This CDR3 has 16 amino acids. CDR3 loop: CASSAGLAGGGNEQFF. CDR3 sequence (DNA): TGTGCCAGCAGCGCGGGACTAGCGGGAGGAGGTAATGAGCAGTTCTTC.

This clone was detected a few times. The gene calls are TRBV7-9 and TRBJ1-2; D not certain. The ends were cut back, 5 bases at V and 8 bases at J, with 12 bases in the middle. The CDR3 spans 12 residues. Germline V gives CDR1 SEHNR, CDR2 FQNEAQ (reference sequence). CDR3 protein: CASSPGGKGYTF. In DNA, the CDR3 is TGTGCCAGCAGCCCCGGAGGGAAAGGCTACACCTTC.

This clone was picked up one time. The chain has TRBV27 and TRBJ1-5; D is unresolved. Trimming pared 3 bases from V and 0 bases from J, leaving 9 bases between. The CDR3 length is 15 residues. The germline gives CDR1 MNHEY, CDR2 SMNVEV (reference sequence). CDR3 in DNA: TGTGCCAGCAGTTTCGGCAGGAATAGCAATCAGCCCCAGCATTTT. This sequence encodes CASSFGRNSNQPQHF.

V is TRBV15 and J is TRBJ2-4; no firm D call. This CDR3 region has 14 residues. The germline gives CDR1 LNHNV, CDR2 YYDKDF (reference sequence). V was shortened by 0 bases and J by 6 bases, with 9 bases between the two germline ends. In DNA form, the CDR3 reads TGTGCCACCAGCAGAGACCTTAGTGGAAACATTCAGTACTTC. Protein: CATSRDLSGNIQYF.

The chain carries TRBV7-2 and TRBJ1-3, with TRBD1 matching 10 bases. V lost 5 bases to trimming and J lost 3 bases; unmatched junction nucleotides: 10. The CDR3 is 17 residues long. Germline CDR1 and CDR2: SGHTA and FQGNSA. CDR3 sequence (DNA): TGTGCCAGCAGCCAGAGACAGGGGGCAGTCGGTGGAAACACCATATATTTT. It encodes CASSQRQGAVGGNTIYF.

The J gene is TRBJ1-1, the V gene TRBV10-3, with 10 bases aligning to TRBD1. Trimming cost V 2 bases and J 10 bases; bases outside gene matches: 4. CDR1 is ENHRY, CDR2 SYGVKD, per germline. The CDR3 runs 13 residues. The CDR3 coding sequence is TGTGCCATCAGTGAGGACAGGGGGCGAGGAGCTTTCTTT. Its protein is CAISEDRGRGAFF.

The V and J genes are TRBV7-2 and TRBJ2-7; 8 nucleotides align to TRBD1. CDR1 is SGHTA, CDR2 FQGNSA, per germline. The CDR3 is 16 residues long. The J segment lost 5 bases and the V segment lost 0 bases, leaving 9 bases of the junction unmatched. The CDR3 DNA sequence: TGTGCCAGCAGCTTAGCCCCGACAGGGGCGGGACACGAGCAGTACTTC. It specifies CASSLAPTGAGHEQYF.

The V and J genes are TRBV7-9 and TRBJ1-6; 11 positions match TRBD1. Trimming removed 5 bases from V and 5 bases from J; junction bases left unmatched: 5. The CDR3 covers 16 residues. Germline V CDR1 and CDR2: SEHNR, FQNEAQ (reference sequence). The CDR3: CASSDRDRGNNSPLHF. CDR3 sequence (DNA): TGTGCCAGCAGCGACAGGGACAGGGGGAATAATTCACCCCTCCACTTT.

CDR3 loop: CASSVAGNTEAFF. CDR3 DNA sequence: TGTGCCAGCAGCGTAGCGGGGAACACTGAAGCTTTCTTT. V usage is TRBV9 and J usage is TRBJ1-1; D call uncertain. CDR1 is SGDLS, CDR2 YYNGEE, per germline. The CDR3 sequence is 13 residues long. V was clipped by 0 bases and J by 1 base, with 4 bases between them. Full variable domain (remainder filled in from reference TRBV9 and TRBJ1-1): DSGVTQTPKHLITATGQRVTLRCSPRSGDLSVYWYQQSLDQGLQFLIQYYNGEERAKGNILERFSAQQFPDLHSELNLSSLELGDSALYFCASSVAGNTEAFFGQGTRLTVV.

CDR3 in DNA: TGTGCCAGCAGTAAGAGGGTAGCCAAAAACATTCAGTACTTC. It translates to CASSKRVAKNIQYF. The V gene is TRBV2, the J gene TRBJ2-4, with D perhaps TRBD2 (5 bases). Trimming removed 5 bases at V and 0 bases at J, with 8 bases between. The CDR3 loop spans 14 amino acids. Germline CDR1 and CDR2: SNHLY and FYNNEI.

This chain links TRBV5-6 with TRBJ1-1, with TRBD1 matching over 8 bases. The CDR3 is 15 amino acids. With V trimmed by 4 bases and J by 1 base, 6 bases remained unmatched. The V gene's germline CDR1 is SGHDT and CDR2 YYEEEE. CDR3 sequence reads: CASSRSGTGNTEAFF. CDR3 sequence (DNA): TGTGCCAGCAGCAGATCCGGGACAGGGAACACTGAAGCTTTCTTT.

The chain's CDR3 is CASSPRPGGPNEQYF. CDR3 in DNA: TGTGCCAGCTCACCCCGGCCGGGGGGGCCCAATGAGCAGTACTTC. The rearrangement joins TRBV18 to TRBJ2-7; 8 nucleotides match TRBD2. The germline gives CDR1 KGHSH, CDR2 LQKENI. This CDR3 is 15 amino acids long. The V gene end was trimmed by 3 bases and the J gene end by 7 bases; junction bases not matched to a gene: 11.

This clone showed up just once. The J gene is TRBJ1-4, the V gene TRBV28; TRBD1 aligns across 10 bases. Trimming cost V 5 bases and J 6 bases; bases outside gene matches: 6. Germline V gives CDR1 MDHEN, CDR2 SYDVKM. This CDR3 comprises 15 residues. The DNA of the CDR3 is TGTGCCAGCAGTCTCCCGGGACAGGGGTATGAAAAACTGTTTTTT. This codes for CASSLPGQGYEKLFF.

This clone was detected once. This chain links TRBV3-1 (or the pseudogene TRBV3-2) with TRBJ1-4; tentatively, D is TRBD1 (6 bases). V lost 3 bases to trimming and J lost 4 bases, with 9 bases between them. The CDR3 has 14 residues. Germline loops: CDR1 LGHDT, CDR2 YNNKEL (reference sequence). CDR3 nucleotide sequence: TGTGCCAGCAGCCACCAAGGGGGTAATGAAAAACTGTTTTTT. This codes for CASSHQGGNEKLFF.

The chain combines TRBV6-5 with TRBJ2-1, with 10 bases aligning to TRBD2. Germline values: CDR1 MNHEY, CDR2 SVGAGI. V was clipped by 6 bases and J by 7 bases; unmatched bases: 9. This CDR3 is built from 15 residues. Here the CDR3 DNA reads TGTGCCAGCAGACCGAGCGGGGGGGCTTATAATGAGCAGTTCTTC. Protein product: CASRPSGGAYNEQFF.

The chain is built from TRBV7-9 and TRBJ1-4, with 7 bases identical to TRBD1. V shed 4 bases and J 0 bases; nucleotides not matched to a gene: 11. The CDR3 is 18 residues long. CDR1 is SEHNR and CDR2 is FQNEAQ in the germline V gene (reference sequence). The CDR3 region has the DNA TGTGCCAGCAGCTACCTTCCGGGACAGCCTTCAACTAATGAAAAACTGTTTTTT. It is translated as CASSYLPGQPSTNEKLFF.

In this sample, this clone turned up a few times. The chain combines TRBV10-3 with TRBJ1-5; D ambiguous. Germline-derived CDR1 and CDR2 are ENHRY and SYGVKD. The CDR3 consists of 14 residues. Trimming cost V 2 bases and J 3 bases, with 8 bases left between them. CDR3 nucleotides: TGTGCCATCAGTGAGGTGCCTAACAATCAGCCCCAGCATTTT. Translating it yields CAISEVPNNQPQHF.